This TCR beta chain is from a study of T cell changes during pregnancy in multiple sclerosis. Clones were read by immunoSEQ multiplex PCR, and TCRdb kept only the in-frame ones, dropping some. The sample lists 45,000 to 50,000 clones, around nine tenths occurring once. The clonotype originates from a female donor in good health, enrolled as a control in a pregnancy study. The source was CD4+ T cells from peripheral blood mononuclear cells, collected in the second trimester of pregnancy.

The CDR3 DNA is TGTGCCAGCAGCTTAAGCGGGGGGGCACGTGAGCAGTTCTTC. As protein: CASSLSGGAREQFF. The chain is built from TRBV4-2 and TRBJ2-1; 10 bases are a match to TRBD2. The CDR3 has 14 residues. Germline loops: CDR1 LGHNA, CDR2 YNFKEQ. Losses at the gene ends were 5 bases for V and 9 bases for J; bases not matched to a gene: 7.